The 22 T cell receptor beta chains given below trace back to one sample, sequenced in a study of T cell responses to AZD1222 COVID-19 vaccine. The repertoire was sequenced with immunoSEQ multiplex PCR; TCRdb's copy has only in-frame clones and lacks some. Counted here are 110,000 to 150,000 clones, about 90% occurring once; the ten biggest clones make up less than 4.5%. The sequencing here drew on peripheral blood, taken on day 0 of AZD1222 vaccination. These receptors all stem from an adult in good health.

The rearrangement links TRBV3-1 (or the pseudogene TRBV3-2) to TRBJ1-2; a weak D match, TRBD1 (6 bases). The CDR3 loop spans 15 amino acids. Trimming removed 4 bases at V and 6 bases at J, with 18 bases between. CDR1 and CDR2 from the germline V gene are LGHDT and YNNKEL (reference sequence). CDR3 sequence (DNA): TGTGCCAGCAGCCCCCCAGGACAGCTAATACATGGCTACACCTTC. Translation: CASSPPGQLIHGYTF.

V is TRBV5-6 and J is TRBJ1-5, with 9 nucleotides matching TRBD1. The germline CDR1 and CDR2 sequences are SGHDT and YYEEEE. The length of the CDR3 is 17 residues. The J segment lost 3 bases and the V segment lost 0 bases, leaving 7 bases of the junction unmatched. The CDR3 sequence is CASSLGWTGVTNQPQHF. The DNA of the CDR3 is TGTGCCAGCAGCTTGGGATGGACAGGGGTGACCAATCAGCCCCAGCATTTT. Drawing the rest from reference TRBV5-6 and TRBJ1-5, the complete variable domain is DAGVTQSPTHLIKTRGQQVTLRCSPKSGHDTVSWYQQALGQGPQFIFQYYEEEERQRGNFPDRFSGHQFPNYSSELNVNALLLGDSALYLCASSLGWTGVTNQPQHFGDGTRLSIL.

This sequence joins TRBV10-1 and TRBJ1-1; D is uncertain. This CDR3 is 14 amino acids long. Trimming left V 2 bases short and J 8 bases short, with 15 bases between. CDR1 WNHNN and CDR2 SYGVQD come from the germline V gene (reference sequence). Written as DNA, the CDR3 is TGCGCCAGCAGTGAGAACGGGGATAAAAAAGAAGCTTTCTTT. Residues: CASSENGDKKEAFF.

The chain links TRBV6-1 to TRBJ1-5; weak D call: TRBD1 (5 bases). The CDR3 loop spans 14 amino acids. Per the germline V gene, CDR1 is MNHNS and CDR2 is SASEGT. V shed 2 bases and J shed 4 bases, with 9 bases lying between them. This CDR3 reads CASSEWGGNQPQHF. The DNA for the CDR3 is TGTGCCAGCAGTGAATGGGGGGGGAATCAGCCCCAGCATTTT.

The V gene is TRBV3-1 (or the pseudogene TRBV3-2), the J gene TRBJ2-5; D unresolved. Germline-derived CDR1 and CDR2 are LGHDT and YNNKEL (reference sequence). V was trimmed by 6 bases and J by 5 bases, leaving 10 bases between them. This CDR3 has 12 residues. CDR3 residues: CASRAGRETQYF. The CDR3 DNA is TGTGCCAGCAGGGCCGGGCGGGAGACCCAGTACTTC.

The genes are TRBV3-1 (or the pseudogene TRBV3-2) and TRBJ1-1; D unresolved. The CDR3 is 15 residues long. V shed 0 bases and J shed 5 bases, with 13 bases lying between them. Germline assignment: CDR1 LGHDT and CDR2 YNNKEL (reference sequence). As DNA, the CDR3 is TGTGCCAGCAGCCAAGATTTAGCCGGGAGAACTGAAGCTTTCTTT. Translated: CASSQDLAGRTEAFF.

The sample holds one count of this clone. V gene TRBV30 combines with J gene TRBJ1-4, with TRBD1 matching 7 bases. The V gene's germline CDR1 is GTSNPN and CDR2 SVGIG (reference sequence). This CDR3 has 16 amino acids. Losses at the gene ends were 3 bases for V and 8 bases for J; bases not matched to a gene: 15. CDR3 in amino acids: CAWSKGARVGFEKLFF. CDR3 DNA sequence: TGTGCCTGGAGCAAGGGGGCGCGGGTTGGGTTCGAAAAACTGTTTTTT. Using reference TRBV30 and TRBJ1-4 for the parts outside the CDR3, the full variable domain is SQTIHQWPATLVQPVGSPLSLECTVEGTSNPNLYWYRQAAGRGLQLLFYSVGIGQISSEVPQNLSASRPQDRQFILSSKKLLLSDSGFYLCAWSKGARVGFEKLFFGSGTQLSVL.

This chain links TRBV19 with TRBJ1-2; no clear D. The CDR3 is 15 amino acids. Germline V gives CDR1 LNHDA, CDR2 SQIVND (reference sequence). Trimming took 3 bases from V and 3 from J, leaving 14 bases between them. CDR3 DNA: TGTGCCAGTAGTATGGGAAAAAGTGGAGACTATGGCTACACCTTC. Protein sequence: CASSMGKSGDYGYTF. Combining the CDR3 with reference TRBV19 and TRBJ1-2 gives the whole variable domain DGGITQSPKYLFRKEGQNVTLSCEQNLNHDAMYWYRQDPGQGLRLIYYSQIVNDFQKGDIAEGYSVSREKKESFPLTVTSAQKNPTAFYLCASSMGKSGDYGYTFGSGTRLTVV.

The V call is TRBV6-5, the J call TRBJ2-1; D not certain. Looked up from germline, CDR1 is MNHEY and CDR2 is SVGAGI. The V end lost 2 bases, the J end lost 9 bases, and 11 bases lay between the germline ends. The CDR3 has 13 amino acids. CDR3 in amino acids: CASSYTVSGEQFF. The CDR3 DNA sequence: TGTGCCAGCAGTTACACAGTTTCGGGTGAGCAGTTCTTC.

The DNA for the CDR3 is TGCGCCAGCAGCTTGAAGGGGGCGGAAAGCTATGGCTACACCTTC. Translating it yields CASSLKGAESYGYTF. This chain links TRBV5-1 with TRBJ1-2; 7 bases fit TRBD1. Germline CDR1 is SGHRS and CDR2 is YFSETQ. This CDR3 is built from 15 residues. Trimming cost V 1 base and J 4 bases; bases outside gene matches: 7.

This CDR3 is CASIPAGGNSYEQYF. The CDR3 bases are TGCGCCAGCATACCAGCGGGAGGGAATAGCTACGAGCAGTACTTC. The V call is TRBV10-2, the J call TRBJ2-7, with 10 bases identical to TRBD2. CDR1 and CDR2 from the germline V gene are WSHSY and SAAADI. The CDR3 consists of 15 residues. Trimming removed 7 bases from V and 3 bases from J; junction bases left unmatched: 9.

This clone was recorded only once. The rearrangement uses TRBV3-1 (or the pseudogene TRBV3-2) and TRBJ2-7, with 7 bases identical to TRBD2. With V trimmed by 2 bases and J by 5 bases, 9 bases remained unmatched. Germline V CDR1 and CDR2: LGHDT, YNNKEL (reference sequence). This CDR3 contains 15 residues. The CDR3 DNA is TGTGCCAGCAGCCAACCCCGAGGGAGGGGCCACGAGCAGTACTTC. The encoded protein is CASSQPRGRGHEQYF.

This chain connects TRBV5-6 to TRBJ2-5; D may be TRBD2 (7 bases). Trimming left V 8 bases short and J 1 base short, with 18 bases between. Germline V gene sequence: CDR1 SGHDT, CDR2 YYEEEE. The CDR3 covers 15 residues. CDR3 coding DNA: TGTGCCAGTGGGAGGGGGGGATTGGCCCAAGAGACCCAGTACTTC. As protein: CASGRGGLAQETQYF.

The chain combines TRBV6-5 with TRBJ1-5; D is unresolved. The V and J ends lost 10 bases and 0 bases respectively, with 13 bases between them. The germline gives CDR1 MNHEY, CDR2 SVGAGI. The CDR3 length is 14 residues. The CDR3 coding sequence is TGTGCCACCCAACCCACTTATAGCAATCAGCCCCAGCATTTT. Its protein is CATQPTYSNQPQHF.

V and J are TRBV11-3 and TRBJ1-1; D is undetermined. Germline values: CDR1 SGHNT, CDR2 YENEEA. Trimming stripped 2 bases from V and 0 bases from J, with 7 bases between. The CDR3 totals 14 residues. The CDR3 loop is CASSLSPVNTEAFF. The CDR3 DNA reads TGTGCCAGCAGCTTAAGCCCGGTGAACACTGAAGCTTTCTTT.

V is TRBV6-5 and J is TRBJ1-5; 7 nucleotides agree with TRBD1. The CDR3 is 14 residues long. The ends lost 6 bases at V and 1 base at J; junction bases unmatched: 3. CDR1 is MNHEY and CDR2 is SVGAGI in the germline V gene. The CDR3 loop reads CASSPGQSNQPQHF. DNA for the CDR3: TGTGCCAGCAGCCCGGGACAGAGCAATCAGCCCCAGCATTTT.

The CDR3 protein is CASRAAETEGTEAFF. The CDR3 DNA follows: TGTGCCAGCAGGGCCGCCGAGACAGAGGGCACTGAAGCTTTCTTT. This chain connects TRBV6-5 to TRBJ1-1; possibly TRBD1 for D (5 bases). The CDR3 sequence is 15 residues long. In germline, CDR1 is MNHEY, CDR2 SVGAGI. Trimming took off 6 bases at V and 4 bases at J, with 18 bases between the two ends.

The chain uses TRBV5-6 and TRBJ2-5; perhaps D is TRBD1 or TRBD2 (5 bases each). The germline gives CDR1 SGHDT, CDR2 YYEEEE. The CDR3 loop spans 13 amino acids. Trimming stripped 4 bases from V and 5 bases from J, with 12 bases between. The CDR3, as DNA: TGTGCCAGCAGCCGGAGTTGGGGGGAGACCCAGTACTTC. Translating it yields CASSRSWGETQYF.

V and J are TRBV6-1 and TRBJ2-7; D possibly corresponds to TRBD1 (6 bases). The germline V gene encodes CDR1 MNHNS and CDR2 SASEGT. The CDR3 runs to 15 residues. The V and J ends lost 0 bases and 3 bases respectively, with 12 bases between them. Here the CDR3 DNA reads TGTGCCAGCAGTGAAGCGATAACAGGGAGCTACGAGCAGTACTTC. It yields the protein CASSEAITGSYEQYF.

The rearrangement links TRBV19 to TRBJ2-5; 7 positions match TRBD1. The CDR3 covers 14 residues. Trimming cost V 6 bases and J 5 bases; bases outside gene matches: 9. Per germline, CDR1 LNHDA and CDR2 SQIVND (reference sequence). CDR3 amino acids: CASSRQGSEETQYF. For the CDR3, the DNA is TGTGCCAGTAGCAGACAGGGTTCGGAGGAGACCCAGTACTTC.

V gene TRBV6-5 combines with J gene TRBJ2-5; 8 nucleotides match TRBD1. Trimming took 7 bases from V and 5 from J; bases not matched to a gene: 6. This CDR3 has 13 amino acids. The V gene's germline CDR1 is MNHEY and CDR2 SVGAGI. CDR3 loop: CASKQGAHETQYF. CDR3 coding DNA: TGTGCCAGCAAGCAGGGGGCCCACGAGACCCAGTACTTC.

The V gene is TRBV19, the J gene TRBJ2-6, with unresolved D. V lost 9 bases, J lost 0 bases, and 9 bases lay in between. Germline V CDR1 and CDR2: LNHDA, SQIVND (reference sequence). This CDR3 has 14 residues. The CDR3 region is CASLTASGANVLTF. CDR3 nucleotides: TGTGCCAGCCTTACCGCCTCTGGGGCCAACGTCCTGACTTTC.